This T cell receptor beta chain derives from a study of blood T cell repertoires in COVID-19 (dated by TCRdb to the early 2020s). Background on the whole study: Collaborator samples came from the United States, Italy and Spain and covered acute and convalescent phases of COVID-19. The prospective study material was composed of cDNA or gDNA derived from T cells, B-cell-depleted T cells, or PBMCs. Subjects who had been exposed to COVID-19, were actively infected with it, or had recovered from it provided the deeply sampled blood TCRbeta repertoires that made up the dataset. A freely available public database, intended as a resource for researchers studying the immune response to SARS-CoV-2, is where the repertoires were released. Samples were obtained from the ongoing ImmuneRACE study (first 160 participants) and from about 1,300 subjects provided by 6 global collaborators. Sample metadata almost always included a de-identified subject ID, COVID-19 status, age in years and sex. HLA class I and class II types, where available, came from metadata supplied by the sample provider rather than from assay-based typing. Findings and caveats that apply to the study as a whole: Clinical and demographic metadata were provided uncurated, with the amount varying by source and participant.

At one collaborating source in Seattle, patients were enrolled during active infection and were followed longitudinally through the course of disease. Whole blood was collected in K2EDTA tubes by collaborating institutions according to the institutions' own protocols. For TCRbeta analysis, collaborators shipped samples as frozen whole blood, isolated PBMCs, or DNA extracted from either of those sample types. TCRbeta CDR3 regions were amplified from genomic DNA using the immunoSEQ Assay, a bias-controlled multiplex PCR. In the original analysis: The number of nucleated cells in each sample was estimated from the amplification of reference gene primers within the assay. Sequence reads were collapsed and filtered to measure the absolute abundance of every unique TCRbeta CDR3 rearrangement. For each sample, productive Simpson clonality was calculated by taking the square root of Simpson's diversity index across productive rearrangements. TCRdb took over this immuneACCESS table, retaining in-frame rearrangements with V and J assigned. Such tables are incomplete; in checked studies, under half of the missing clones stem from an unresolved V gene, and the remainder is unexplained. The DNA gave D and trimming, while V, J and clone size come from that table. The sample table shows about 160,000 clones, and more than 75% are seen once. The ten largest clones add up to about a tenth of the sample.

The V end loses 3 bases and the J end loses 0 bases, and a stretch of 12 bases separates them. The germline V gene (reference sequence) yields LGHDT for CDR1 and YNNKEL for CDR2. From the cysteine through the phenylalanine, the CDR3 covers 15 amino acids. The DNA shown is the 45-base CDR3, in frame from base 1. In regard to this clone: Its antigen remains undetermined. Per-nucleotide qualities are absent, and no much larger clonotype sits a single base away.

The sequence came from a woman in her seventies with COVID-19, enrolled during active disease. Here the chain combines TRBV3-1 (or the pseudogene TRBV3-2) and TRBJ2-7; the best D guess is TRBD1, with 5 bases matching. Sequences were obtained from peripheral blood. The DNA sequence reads TGTGCCAGCAGCCAGCTAACAGGCGTCTCCTACGAGCAGTACTTC. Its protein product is CASSQLTGVSYEQYF.